The rows below give T cell receptor beta chains drawn from one sample of a study of blood T cell repertoires in COVID-19. Using immunoSEQ multiplex PCR, the repertoire was profiled, and TCRdb retains in-frame clones only, with some absent. The sample records about 400,000 clones, approximately 86% being singletons. Sample: PBMCs or T cells enriched from blood (not recorded which). These receptors originate from a woman in her forties with acute COVID-19. CDR3s include the opening cysteine and the closing phenylalanine or tryptophan. Each record gives: J gene, D gene, CDR3 length, V gene, clone size, CDR3 DNA, CDR3 protein. A D gene is named only where the DNA matches it firmly. Size is stated for part of the rows, as once, few or many counts, or as a class when the clone is expanded.

TRBJ1-1 NA 13 TRBV3-1/TRBV3-2 NA TGTGCCAGCAGCCAAGAGTCACCGGGAGGCACTTTCTTT CASSQESPGGTFF
TRBJ2-7 TRBD2 15 TRBV10-3 NA TGTGCCATCAGTGAGTCAAGGACTAGCGGTTACGAGCAGTACTTC CAISESRTSGYEQYF
TRBJ2-1 TRBD1 12 TRBV29-1 NA TGCAGCTCACGACAGGGTTACAATGAGCAGTTCTTC CSSRQGYNEQFF
TRBJ1-6 NA 12 TRBV30 NA TGTGCCTGGAGGCAGGGTTCCGGGCCCCTCCACTTT CAWRQGSGPLHF
TRBJ2-1 NA 14 TRBV20-1 NA TGCAGTGCTAGTTTGTCGGGGATAGGGAATGAGCAGTTCTTC CSASLSGIGNEQFF
TRBJ2-5 TRBD1 12 TRBV30 NA TGTGCCTGGGACAGGGGGACGGAGACCCAGTACTTC CAWDRGTETQYF
TRBJ1-6 NA 14 TRBV30 NA TGTGCCGGAAAAAAACAGGGTCGCGATTCACCCCTCCACTTT CAGKKQGRDSPLHF
TRBJ1-1 TRBD1 15 TRBV29-1 NA TGCAGCGTATCTCTGAGGACAGGGGTCGCCACTGAAGCTTTCTTT CSVSLRTGVATEAFF
TRBJ1-1 TRBD1 14 TRBV30 few TGTGCCTGGAGACCAACAGGGGGCGGGACTGAAGCTTTCTTT CAWRPTGGGTEAFF
TRBJ2-1 NA 15 TRBV7-8 NA TGTGCCAGCAGCTTAGACGTGCGCTCCTACAATGAGCAGTTCTTC CASSLDVRSYNEQFF
TRBJ2-1 TRBD1 15 TRBV5-1 NA TGCGCCAGCAGCTTGGATGACAGGGTAAGGAATGAGCAGTTCTTC CASSLDDRVRNEQFF
TRBJ2-7 TRBD2 16 TRBV4-1 NA TGCGCCAGCAGCCAAGAACCGGGACTAGCGTCCTACGAGCAGTACTTC CASSQEPGLASYEQYF
TRBJ2-5 NA 14 TRBV9 NA TGTGCCAGCAGCGTGAGCGGAGCCCAAGAGACCCAGTACTTC CASSVSGAQETQYF
TRBJ2-5 TRBD1 16 TRBV24-1 NA TGTGCCACCAGTGATTTGGGCAGGGGGTCTCAAGAGACCCAGTACTTC CATSDLGRGSQETQYF
TRBJ2-5 NA 13 TRBV3-1/TRBV3-2 NA TGTGCCAGCAGCTCCTGGACTGGGAAGACCCAGTACTTC CASSSWTGKTQYF
TRBJ1-1 NA 14 TRBV19 NA TGTGCCAGTAGACCTTACAGGGAAGGGACTGAAGCTTTCTTT CASRPYREGTEAFF
TRBJ1-6 NA 16 TRBV15 NA TGTGCCACCAGCAGAGCTCAGGGGAGAGGTGCATCACCCCTCCACTTT CATSRAQGRGASPLHF
TRBJ1-5 TRBD1 12 TRBV2 NA TGTGCCAGCAGGACAGGGTCTCAGCCCCAGCATTTT CASRTGSQPQHF
TRBJ1-4 TRBD1 19 TRBV19 NA TGTGCCAGTAGTATGTTGGGACAGGGGGCGTCTGGAACTAATGAAAAACTGTTTTTT CASSMLGQGASGTNEKLFF
TRBJ1-1 NA 14 TRBV6-1 NA TGTGCCAGCAGTGATGAGGCGGGAAACACTGAAGCTTTCTTT CASSDEAGNTEAFF
TRBJ1-4 TRBD1 16 TRBV30 NA TGTGCCTGGAGACGTTCCCAGACAGGGAATAATGAAAAACTGTTTTTT CAWRRSQTGNNEKLFF
TRBJ1-1 TRBD1 15 TRBV5-1 NA TGCGCCAGCAGCGAGGACAGGGGGGTGAACACTGAAGCTTTCTTT CASSEDRGVNTEAFF
TRBJ1-2 NA 14 TRBV9 NA TGTGCCAGCAGCGCCCTGACAGTCAACTATGGCTACACCTTC CASSALTVNYGYTF
TRBJ1-2 TRBD1 15 TRBV27 NA TGTGCCAGCAGTTTATCGATCGGACAGGGGTATGGCTACACCTTC CASSLSIGQGYGYTF
TRBJ1-1 NA 13 TRBV11-2 NA TGTGCCAGCAGCAACGGGGGGGTCACTGAAGCTTTCTTT CASSNGGVTEAFF
TRBJ2-3 TRBD1 14 TRBV25-1 NA TGTGCCAGCAGCGAGGGGACAGGGGCAGATACGCAGTATTTT CASSEGTGADTQYF
TRBJ1-6 NA 14 TRBV6-5 NA TGTGCCAGCGGACTCAGGGGAGAGAATTCACCCCTCCACTTT CASGLRGENSPLHF
TRBJ1-4 NA 15 TRBV18 NA TGTGCCAGCTCACCTGCGGGACGGGGTAATGAAAAACTGTTTTTT CASSPAGRGNEKLFF
TRBJ1-3 NA 14 TRBV5-1 NA TGCGCCAGCAGCTTTGGCCAATCTGGAAACACCATATATTTT CASSFGQSGNTIYF
TRBJ1-2 NA 14 TRBV15 NA TGTGCCACCAGCGGCGAGGGAGCTAACTATGGCTACACCTTC CATSGEGANYGYTF
TRBJ1-6 NA 15 TRBV9 once TGTGCCAGCAGCGTAGACCCGCAGGGGAATTCACCCCTCCACTTT CASSVDPQGNSPLHF
TRBJ2-2 NA 17 TRBV19 NA TGTGCCAGTAGTATCCCTCGGGAACCCCCGAACACCGGGGAGCTGTTTTTT CASSIPREPPNTGELFF
TRBJ2-3 NA 15 TRBV11-3 NA TGTGCCAGCAGCCCCCGGGGTAGGCCGTTAGATACGCAGTATTTT CASSPRGRPLDTQYF
TRBJ1-5 TRBD1 15 TRBV6-5 NA TGTGCCAGCAGTTCCGGGGTGACAGGGGGACAGCCCCAGCATTTT CASSSGVTGGQPQHF
TRBJ2-2 NA 15 TRBV21-1 NA TGTGCCAGCACCTACAGTCCACGAGGGACCGGGGAGCTGTTTTTT CASTYSPRGTGELFF
TRBJ2-3 TRBD1 16 TRBV19 NA TGTGCCAGTAGTCCATGGACAGGGGGAGGCACAGATACGCAGTATTTT CASSPWTGGGTDTQYF
TRBJ2-7 TRBD1 13 TRBV19 NA TGTGCCAGTAGTATTACAGGGGGCTACGAGCAGTACTTC CASSITGGYEQYF
TRBJ2-1 NA 15 TRBV7-2 NA TGTGCCAGCAGCGAGGTGGGGGGGCTCTACAATGAGCAGTTCTTC CASSEVGGLYNEQFF
TRBJ1-1 NA 14 TRBV6-5 once TGTGCCAGCCCGAGGGCAGGGGAGGGCACTGAAGCTTTCTTT CASPRAGEGTEAFF
TRBJ1-6 NA 13 TRBV27 NA TGTGCCAGCAGTTTTGGTCGGAATTCACCCCTCCACTTT CASSFGRNSPLHF
TRBJ2-1 NA 15 TRBV6-5 NA TGTGCCTATAAAGGGGACTTCAGCTCCTACAATGAGCAGTTCTTC CAYKGDFSSYNEQFF
TRBJ2-1 TRBD1 13 TRBV7-6 NA TGTGCCAGCAGCTCCAGACAGGGGAATGAGCAGTTCTTC CASSSRQGNEQFF
TRBJ2-7 NA 13 TRBV4-1 NA TGCGCCAGCAGCCGTGACTACTCCTACGAGCAGTACTTC CASSRDYSYEQYF
TRBJ2-5 TRBD2 15 TRBV9 NA TGTGCCAGCAGCGTAACCCTAAGCGGGAAAGAGACCCAGTACTTC CASSVTLSGKETQYF
TRBJ2-1 TRBD2 14 TRBV19 NA TGTGCCAGCGCCCCCAGCGGGGCTTACAATGAGCAGTTCTTC CASAPSGAYNEQFF
TRBJ1-5 TRBD1 15 TRBV2 NA TGTGCCAGCAGTAAGGGGACAGCCGAAAATCAGCCCCAGCATTTT CASSKGTAENQPQHF
TRBJ2-5 TRBD2 15 TRBV5-6 NA TGTGCCAGCAGCTTGAGGAGCGGGGTCCAAGAGACCCAGTACTTC CASSLRSGVQETQYF
TRBJ2-7 TRBD1 14 TRBV5-1 NA TGCGCCAGCAGCTTGGTACAGGGGATAGGGGAGCAGTACTTC CASSLVQGIGEQYF
TRBJ1-2 NA 13 TRBV20-1 NA TGCAGTGCTAGTTCGGTAGAATCCTATGGCTACACCTTC CSASSVESYGYTF
TRBJ2-1 NA 15 TRBV5-1 NA TGCGCCAGCAGCTTGGGAGGCAGGGTAACTAATGAGCAGTTCTTC CASSLGGRVTNEQFF
TRBJ2-1 TRBD2 16 TRBV11-3 NA TGTGCCAGCAGCTCCCCAGTCGGGGGGGCCGTCAATGAGCAGTTCTTC CASSSPVGGAVNEQFF
TRBJ1-1 TRBD1 16 TRBV5-6 NA TGTGCCAGCAGCTTCCTTCAGGGGGCCCCGAACACTGAAGCTTTCTTT CASSFLQGAPNTEAFF
TRBJ2-1 TRBD2 15 TRBV7-7 NA TGTGCCAGCAGCTCTAGCGGGGGACCTTTCAATGAGCAGTTCTTC CASSSSGGPFNEQFF
TRBJ2-3 TRBD2 15 TRBV5-4 NA TGTGCCAGCAGACTAGCGGGGCCTAGCACAGATACGCAGTATTTT CASRLAGPSTDTQYF
TRBJ2-7 NA 15 TRBV18 NA TGTGCCAGCTCACCACCGGGGGCCGGTGGGTACGAGCAGTACTTC CASSPPGAGGYEQYF
TRBJ1-1 TRBD1 12 TRBV12-3/TRBV12-4 NA TGTGCCAGCAGCCGGGACAGGGGGGAAGCTTTCTTT CASSRDRGEAFF
TRBJ2-6 TRBD1 16 TRBV11-2 NA TGTGCCAGCAGCAAATATACAGGGGCAGGGGCCAACGTCCTGACTTTC CASSKYTGAGANVLTF
TRBJ1-4 TRBD1 16 TRBV10-3 NA TGTGCCATCAGTGGAGGGACAGATGCAACTAATGAAAAACTGTTTTTT CAISGGTDATNEKLFF
TRBJ1-3 NA 17 TRBV27 NA TGTGCCAGCAGTCCCCTGGGACTCTCCTCCTCTGGAAACACCATATATTTT CASSPLGLSSSGNTIYF